The T cell receptor (beta chain) described here comes from a study of shared clonotypes between healthy human individuals. Turning to the study itself: CD4 naive and CD4 memory each took three plates per donor, while CD8 naive took two and CD8 memory one. Overall study findings and caveats: Only blood underwent sampling, and tissue repertoires likely differ. Sequencing depth was expected to affect clonotype sharing among donors.

In the original processing: ImmunoSEQ supplied junction-only sequences lacking quality scores, so filtering was different. Sequencing used immunoSEQ multiplex PCR; TCRdb keeps in-frame clones, though not all of them. For V, J and clone size, that table is used; D and trimming come from the DNA. The table has around 1.5 million clones, 95% to 99% seen once; the top ten hold 0.4% to 0.55%. As regards this clone: The antigen remains unidentified.

Germline CDR1 reads LNHDA; CDR2 reads SQIVND (reference sequence). Between the trimmed V and J ends, which lost 5 bases and 2 bases, there was a span of 10 bases. The CDR3 spans 14 residues. The chain carries TRBV19 and TRBJ1-3; unclear D gene. The clonotype was recovered from a man aged 30-40 years in good health. Sequencing input: naive CD4+ T cells sorted from blood. Subset described: CD45RA+ positively selected. CDR3: CASSLTFPGNTIYF. The CDR3 DNA reads as TGTGCCAGTAGTTTGACATTTCCTGGAAACACCATATATTTT.